These 22 T cell receptor beta chains were sequenced from one sample in a study of tumor-infiltrating lymphocytes in primary liver carcinoma. Co-extraction yielded RNA and DNA from approximately 20-30 mg of unsorted bulk tissue. cDNA specific to TCR beta was made from 500 to 650 ng of total RNA, with a constant-region primer employed for priming. Nested multiplex PCR, run for three rounds with slightly modified ARM-PCR, yielded TCR beta libraries. A C-beta reverse primer was combined with TRBV1-TRBV30 forward primers in the first two PCR rounds, and each round had roughly 9 cycles. Each CDR3 protein gets one entry after TCRdb re-called the multiplex PCR reads with MiXCR. The sample has some 180,000 distinct CDR3 sequences, 70% to 90% seen once; the top ten hold around 18%. The specimen sequenced was tumor tissue from primary liver carcinoma. The origin of the receptors is a man aged 40-49 years with primary liver carcinoma and hepatitis B virus infection.

On this clonotype: Lacking the conserved final phenylalanine or tryptophan, this CDR3 likely reflects a read error. V gene TRBV11-2 combines with J gene TRBJ2-2; D ambiguous. The germline V gene encodes CDR1 SGHAT and CDR2 FQNNGV. There are 14 residues in the CDR3. The CDR3 reads CVSSTDSETGELFL. The CDR3 DNA sequence: TGTGTCAGCAGCACAGACTCGGAAACCGGGGAGCTGTTTCTT.

V gene TRBV21-1 combines with J gene TRBJ2-1; TRBD2, the D gene given by the table, was not confirmed from the DNA. TRBJ2-7 explains the end of the DNA better; the J call may be wrong. TRBV21-1 constitutes a pseudogene. CDR3 length: 16 amino acids. CDR3 DNA: TGTGTCAGTCGGATCCGCGGGAGTTTAGCCTACAATGAGCAGTACTTC. This codes for CVSRIRGSLAYNEQYF.

Turning to this clonotype: The CDR3 carries no conserved terminal phenylalanine or tryptophan, so it likely arises from a read error. The gene calls are TRBV29-1 and TRBJ2-2, with 10 nucleotides matching TRBD2. This CDR3 contains 15 residues. CDR1 and CDR2 (germline): SQVTM, ANQGSEA. Here the CDR3 DNA reads TGCATCGTCGGGACTAGCGCGGCGAACACCGGGGAGCTGTTTTAT. Translated: CIVGTSAANTGELFY.

This clonotype was found many times. V and J are TRBV4-2 and TRBJ2-7; TRBD1 matches 7 bases. Trimming removed 1 base from V and 2 bases from J; junction bases left unmatched: 2. The CDR3 spans 14 residues. Germline-derived CDR1 and CDR2 are LGHNA and YNFKEQ. The CDR3 DNA sequence: TGTGCCAGCAGCCAAGCAACAGGGGCCTACGAGCAGTACTTC. Its translation is CASSQATGAYEQYF.

A remark on this clonotype: One junction end disagrees with the germline gene, perhaps due to a read error. The chain employs TRBV6-6 and TRBJ1-1; the D is unclear. Per the germline V gene, CDR1 is MNHNY and CDR2 is SVGAGI (reference sequence). The CDR3 is made up of 13 amino acids. The CDR3 region is CDSLTRVNTEAFF. In nucleotides, the CDR3 is TGTGACAGCCTGACAAGGGTCAACACTGAAGCTTTCTTT.

Concerning this clonotype itself: Its ends do not fully match the called genes, so a read error is possible. The chain couples TRBV12-3 or TRBV12-4 to TRBJ2-1; TRBD2 aligns across 7 bases. The CDR3 loop spans 16 amino acids. The CDR3 protein is CACSFRTRGRVYEQFF. CDR3 nucleotides: TGTGCCTGCAGTTTTCGGACTAGAGGGAGGGTCTATGAGCAGTTCTTC.

The V gene is TRBV4-1, the J gene TRBJ2-5; D ambiguous. V shed 7 bases and J shed 5 bases, with 17 bases lying between them. The CDR3 loop spans 14 amino acids. Germline-derived CDR1 and CDR2 are MGHRA and YSYEKL. The CDR3 protein is CASNLGRGGETQYF. The CDR3 DNA follows: TGCGCCAGCAACCTAGGACGAGGTGGGGAGACCCAGTACTTC.

The rearrangement joins TRBV5-6 to TRBJ2-3, with D unresolved. Germline CDR1 and CDR2: SGHDT and YYEEEE. The CDR3 has 11 residues. V lost 6 bases and J 12 bases, leaving 14 bases between the germline ends. The CDR3 region is CASNRLGTQYF. CDR3 nucleotide sequence: TGTGCCAGCAACCGATTGGGTACACAGTATTTT.

Concerning this clonotype itself: A clone one base away is much larger, so this may be a read error. The conserved phenylalanine or tryptophan normally closing the CDR3 is absent here, so this likely arose from a read error. The limits of the CDR3 on the DNA are not certain, so only TCRdb's listed CDR3 is given. The chain recombines TRBV7-8 with TRBJ2-7; the table names TRBD2, a call not compared with the DNA. The germline V gene has CDR1 SGHVS and CDR2 FQNEAQ. Ends included, the CDR3 has 14 residues. The CDR3 spells CASSLVGLAGNLAL.

About this clonotype itself: The junction does not match germline at one end; this may be a read error. The DNA for the CDR3 is TGCAGCGCAACGGGAGCGGGGGCAACAGATACTCAGTATTTT. It codes for CSATGAGATDTQYF. The rearrangement joins TRBV29-1 to TRBJ2-3; 8 nucleotides align to TRBD2. Looked up from germline, CDR1 is SQVTM and CDR2 is ANQGSEA. This CDR3 contains 14 residues.

This chain uses TRBV12-3 or TRBV12-4 with TRBJ2-1; TRBD2 matches 7 bases. The CDR3 runs to 16 residues. With 10 bases clipped from V and 7 bases from J, the junction kept 19 bases outside the gene matches. CDR3 sequence (DNA): TGTGCCACCAGACAAGAGTGGGCGGGAGATTCTAATGAGCAGTTCTTC. It translates to CATRQEWAGDSNEQFF.

On this clonotype itself: This CDR3 is missing its conserved last phenylalanine or tryptophan, likely due to a read error. The rearrangement joins TRBV6-1 to TRBJ2-7; 9 bases are shared with TRBD2. Germline V CDR1 and CDR2: MNHNS, SASEGT. The CDR3 runs 16 residues. DNA of the CDR3: TGTGCCAACAGTACCATACCGGGACTAGCTCCCTACGAGCAGTACCTC. Residues: CANSTIPGLAPYEQYL.

With regard to this clonotype: An end of the junction differs from the germline gene, which may be a read error. V is TRBV5-4 and J is TRBJ1-3; 7 bases align to TRBD1. The germline gives CDR1 SGHNT, CDR2 YYREEE (reference sequence). CDR3 length: 16 residues. The CDR3 DNA sequence: TGTGCCAGCAGCGTGGGGACAGTTAATTCTGGAAACACTATATATTTT. This translates into CASSVGTVNSGNTIYF.

With regard to this clonotype: Mismatch with germline at one junction end may stem from a read error. The rearrangement uses TRBV29-1 and TRBJ2-4; D possibly matches TRBD1 or TRBD2 (6 bases each). Germline V CDR1 and CDR2: SQVTM, ANQGSEA. This CDR3 contains 13 residues. CDR3 in DNA: TGCAGCGGGGGGGACATAGTCAAAAACATTCAGTATTTC. It encodes CSGGDIVKNIQYF. Supplemented by reference TRBV29-1 and TRBJ2-4, the full variable domain reads SAVISQKPSRDICQRGTSLTIQCQVDSQVTMMFWYRQQPGQSLTLIATANQGSEATYESGFVIDKFPISRPNLTFSTLTVSNMSPEDSSIYLCSGGDIVKNIQYFGAGTRLSVL.

With regard to this clonotype: No conserved phenylalanine or tryptophan ends this CDR3, so it is likely a read error. The chain employs TRBV4-1 and TRBJ2-1; 7 nucleotides match TRBD2. The CDR3 is 19 residues long. Germline trimming cut 0 bases from V and 10 bases from J; bases unmatched to any gene: 21. Germline CDR1 MGHRA, CDR2 YSYEKL. CDR3 DNA: TGCGCCAGCAGCCAAGAGCGAGGAGGGAGGGCCAGGGTTCGCAACGAGCAGTTCATC. Protein product: CASSQERGGRARVRNEQFI.

The chain couples TRBV29-1 to TRBJ2-3; a weak D match, TRBD2 (6 bases). The germline V gene has CDR1 SQVTM and CDR2 ANQGSEA. The CDR3 extends over 15 amino acids. The CDR3 loop reads CNVDGGAGITDTQYF. Here the CDR3 DNA reads TGCAATGTTGATGGCGGGGCCGGCATCACAGATACGCAGTATTTT.

This clonotype has only one observation. A much larger clone lies a single base off, so this may be a read error. The rearrangement links TRBV30 to TRBJ1-5; D is uncertain. The CDR3 contains 13 residues. Per germline, CDR1 GTSNPN and CDR2 SVGIG (reference sequence). Here the CDR3 DNA reads TGTGCCTGTGCGTCCGCAGCCAATCTGCCCCAGCATTTT. Its translation: CACASAANLPQHF.

As to this clonotype: Germline is not matched at one junction end, which may reflect a read error. The gene calls are TRBV7-9 and TRBJ2-2; 9 bases are a match to TRBD1. The CDR3 length is 15 residues. The V gene's germline CDR1 is SEHNR and CDR2 FQNEAQ (reference sequence). Here the CDR3 reads CTSNAGTGMAGELFF. For the CDR3, the DNA is TGTACCAGCAACGCCGGGACAGGGATGGCAGGGGAGCTGTTTTTT.

Comments on this clonotype: One end of the junction varies from germline; a read error may be responsible. The V and J genes are TRBV10-3 and TRBJ1-1; 8 bases fit TRBD1. The germline V gene encodes CDR1 ENHRY and CDR2 SYGVKD. The CDR3 runs 14 residues. CDR3 coding DNA: TGTGCCATCAACGGACAGGGTCTGAACACTGAAGTTTTCTTT. Translation: CAINGQGLNTEVFF.

A note on this clonotype: Its ends do not fully match the called genes, so a read error is possible. The V gene is TRBV6-5, the J gene TRBJ2-3; 12 bases fit TRBD2. The germline V gene has CDR1 MNHEY and CDR2 SVGAGI. The CDR3 loop spans 15 amino acids. The CDR3 loop reads CASNPGLAGRDPQYF. In nucleotides, the CDR3 is TGTGCCAGTAACCCAGGACTAGCGGGAAGAGATCCGCAGTATTTT.

As regards this clonotype: Because it lacks the conserved phenylalanine or tryptophan at the end, this CDR3 is likely a read error. The rearrangement links TRBV6-2 or TRBV6-3 to TRBJ2-2; D possibly corresponds to TRBD2 (6 bases). The CDR3 sequence is 18 residues long. CDR1 is MNHEY, CDR2 SVGEGT, per germline. CDR3 bases: TGTGTCAGCAGCGACATAGGGATTCGACTAGACAACACCGGGGAGCTGTTTGTT. Encoded protein: CVSSDIGIRLDNTGELFV.

The gene calls are TRBV30 and TRBJ2-1; 7 nucleotides match TRBD2. The V gene end was trimmed by 3 bases and the J gene end by 8 bases; junction bases not matched to a gene: 13. The CDR3 length is 15 residues. The V gene's germline CDR1 is GTSNPN and CDR2 SVGIG (reference sequence). In nucleotides, the CDR3 is TGTGCCTGGAGAGATAAGGCTAGCGGTTACTATGAGCAGTTCTTC. Its translation: CAWRDKASGYYEQFF.